This T cell receptor beta chain was observed in a study of OX40 agonist ivuxolimab in advanced cancers. About the study as a whole: Ivuxolimab was a fully human IgG2 agonistic monoclonal antibody targeting the costimulatory receptor OX40 (CD134). Partial responses were achieved by three dose-escalation patients, of whom one had hepatocellular carcinoma and two had cutaneous melanoma. A male proportion of around 80% and a mean age of approximately 60 years, ranging from about 20 to 79, were recorded for the dose-escalation cohort. The point of sequencing TCRbeta in the periphery was to test whether ivuxolimab changed TCR sequence diversity and drove clonal T-cell expansion. Of the roughly 50 dose-escalation patients, hepatocellular carcinoma was present in roughly 19, melanoma in approximately 15, renal cell carcinoma in 9 and head and neck cancer in 9. Prior anti-PD-1, anti-PD-L1 or anti-CTLA-4 therapy was permitted, and 30% to 50% of dose-escalation patients had received checkpoint inhibitors. Intravenous ivuxolimab was administered to patients every 2 weeks at six dose levels: 0.01, 0.1, 0.3, 1.5, 3 and 10 mg/kg. The paper describes the monotherapy dose-escalation part (N of about 50 patients) of the phase I trial of ivuxolimab.

A note on this clone: Its antigen remains unidentified. It has no much larger one-base neighbor in the sample; base qualities were not kept.

Overall study outcomes, separate from this receptor: At doses of 0.1 to 3.0 mg/kg, clonal expansion of both CD4+ and CD8+ blood T cells was observed from baseline to week 6. In partial responders in the 0.1-3.0 mg/kg groups, normalized peripheral clonal expansion was found to be among the lowest, especially among CD8+ T cells. After ivuxolimab, more expanded clones were found on average in CD8+ T cells than in CD4+ T cells. Low levels of normalized T-cell clonal expansion were also seen in some patients who did not respond. Which antigens the clonally expanded peripheral T cells were specific for was not determined.

Patients with autoimmune disease history or receiving systemic immunosuppression were excluded from the trial. Peripheral blood for TCR sequencing was drawn from every dose cohort at baseline, at cycle 4 day 1 and at cycle 7 day 1. The samples were drawn from a first-in-human, open-label, multicenter phase I dose-escalation trial of ivuxolimab. Adults with locally advanced or metastatic head and neck squamous cell, hepatocellular, melanoma or renal cell carcinoma were enrolled in the trial. Before TCR sequencing, CD4+ T cells and CD8+ T cells were sorted from peripheral blood as separate populations. To sequence the TCRbeta CDR3 region, genomic DNA was isolated from the sorted cells. The immunoSEQ Assay was used for sequencing of TCRbeta CDR3 regions. The table comes from immuneACCESS by way of TCRdb, which keeps in-frame sequences with V and J called. Part of the clones is missing from these tables; in studies checked, under half for an unresolved V gene and the rest for unknown reasons. This sample lists fewer than 25,000 clones; 75% to 90% were detected once. The top ten constitute 36% of the sample.

From the cysteine through the phenylalanine, the CDR3 covers 15 amino acids. Just the 45-base CDR3 DNA is kept, in frame starting at base 1. Trimming takes 2 bases from V and 5 bases from J, and the germline ends sit 13 bases apart. The germline V gene supplies CDR1 SGDLS and CDR2 YYNGEE. The sequence links TRBV9 to TRBJ1-4, and the D gene may be TRBD1, 6 bases matching. Sequenced here: CD4+ or CD8+ T cells sorted from blood, sampled in a trial of the OX40 agonist ivuxolimab. This sequence originates from an adult with an advanced solid tumor such as melanoma, head and neck, liver or kidney cancer. The CDR3 region: CASSVLGGPNEKLFF. The nucleotide sequence is TGTGCCAGCAGCGTTCTCGGGGGCCCAAATGAAAAACTGTTTTTT.